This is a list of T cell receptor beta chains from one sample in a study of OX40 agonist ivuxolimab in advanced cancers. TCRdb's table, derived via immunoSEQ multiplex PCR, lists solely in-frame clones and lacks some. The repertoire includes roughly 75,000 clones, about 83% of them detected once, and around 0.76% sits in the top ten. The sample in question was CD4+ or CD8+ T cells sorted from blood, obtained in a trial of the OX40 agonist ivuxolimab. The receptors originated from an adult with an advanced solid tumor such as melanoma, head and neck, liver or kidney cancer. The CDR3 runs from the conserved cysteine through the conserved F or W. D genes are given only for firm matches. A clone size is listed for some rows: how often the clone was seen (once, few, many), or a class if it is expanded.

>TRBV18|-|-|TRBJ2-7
CASSLGQNYEQYF
TGTGCCAGCTCACTCGGACAAAACTACGAGCAGTACTTC
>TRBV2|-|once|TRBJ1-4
CASRNERNEKLFF
TGTGCCAGCAGAAATGAAAGGAATGAAAAACTGTTTTTT
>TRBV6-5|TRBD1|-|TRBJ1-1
CASSYWRGRRPEAFF
TGTGCCAGCAGTTACTGGAGGGGGCGCAGGCCTGAAGCTTTCTTT
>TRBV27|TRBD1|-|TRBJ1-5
CASSPLPDRLENQPQHF
TGTGCCAGCAGTCCCCTCCCGGACAGGTTGGAAAATCAGCCCCAGCATTTT
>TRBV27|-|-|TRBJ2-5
CASSQPSGETQYF
TGTGCCAGCAGCCAGCCCTCGGGAGAGACCCAGTACTTC
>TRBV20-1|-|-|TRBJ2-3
CSAPGGNTQYF
TGCAGTGCCCCTGGGGGGAATACGCAGTATTTT
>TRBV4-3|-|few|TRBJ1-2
CASSQEWGSTSGYTF
TGCGCCAGCAGCCAAGAATGGGGCAGTACGTCTGGCTACACCTTC
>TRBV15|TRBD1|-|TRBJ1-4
CATSRDQGARATNEKLFF
TGTGCCACCAGCAGAGACCAGGGGGCGCGGGCAACTAATGAAAAACTGTTTTTT
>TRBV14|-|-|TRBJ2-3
CASSRGAMDRVDTDTQYF
TGTGCCAGCAGCCGGGGCGCGATGGATAGGGTCGACACAGATACGCAGTATTTT
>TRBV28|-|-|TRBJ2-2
CASRPGSANTGELFF
TGTGCCAGCAGACCGGGATCAGCGAACACCGGGGAGCTGTTTTTT
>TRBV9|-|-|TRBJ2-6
CASSLGIGANVLTF
TGTGCCAGCAGCCTTGGGATCGGGGCCAACGTCCTGACTTTC
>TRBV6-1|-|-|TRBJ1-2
CASSEMGVRRGYTF
TGTGCCAGCAGTGAAATGGGAGTAAGGCGCGGCTACACCTTC
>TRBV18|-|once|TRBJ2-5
CASSPKGDETQYF
TGTGCCAGCTCACCAAAGGGGGATGAGACCCAGTACTTC
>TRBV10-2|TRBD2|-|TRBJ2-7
CASRGGTSGYHLTYEQYF
TGCGCCAGCAGGGGCGGGACTAGCGGGTACCACCTCACCTACGAGCAGTACTTC
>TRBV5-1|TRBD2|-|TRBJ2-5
CASSPASGGGSQYF
TGCGCCAGCAGTCCAGCTAGCGGCGGGGGGTCCCAGTACTTC
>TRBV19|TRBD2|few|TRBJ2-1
CASKTGTSGSIQFF
TGTGCCAGTAAAACGGGGACTAGCGGGAGTATCCAGTTCTTC